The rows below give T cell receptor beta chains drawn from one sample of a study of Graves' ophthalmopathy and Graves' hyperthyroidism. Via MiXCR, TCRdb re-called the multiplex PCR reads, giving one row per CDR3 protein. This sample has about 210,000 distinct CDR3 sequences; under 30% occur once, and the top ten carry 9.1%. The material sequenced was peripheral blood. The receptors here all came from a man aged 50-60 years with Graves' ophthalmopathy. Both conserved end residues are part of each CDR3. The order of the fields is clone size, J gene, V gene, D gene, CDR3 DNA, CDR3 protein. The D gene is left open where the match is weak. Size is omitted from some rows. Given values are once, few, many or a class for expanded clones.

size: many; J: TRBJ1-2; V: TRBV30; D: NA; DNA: TGTGCCTGGAATAACAGGGCGCGATATGGCTACACCTTC; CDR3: CAWNNRARYGYTF
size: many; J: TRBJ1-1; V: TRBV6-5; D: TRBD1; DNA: TGTGCCAGCGGGGACAGGGGGCTGACTGAAGCTTTCTTT; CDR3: CASGDRGLTEAFF
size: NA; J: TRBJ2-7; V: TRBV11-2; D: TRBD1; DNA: TGTGCCAGCAGTTCCCTGGGACAGGGCGGGCCCTACGAGCAGTACTTC; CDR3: CASSSLGQGGPYEQYF
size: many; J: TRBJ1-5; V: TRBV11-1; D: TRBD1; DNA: TGTGCCAGCAGCCCGGGGACAGGGGGCGTGGGCAATCAGCCCCAGCATTTT; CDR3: CASSPGTGGVGNQPQHF
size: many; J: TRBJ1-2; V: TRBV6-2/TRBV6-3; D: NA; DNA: TGTGCCAGCAGTTACTTGGCAGTGCCGTATGGCTACACCTTC; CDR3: CASSYLAVPYGYTF
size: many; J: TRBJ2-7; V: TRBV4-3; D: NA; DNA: TGCGCCAGCAGCCAAGATGGGGGTAGCGGCTACGAGCAGTACTTC; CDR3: CASSQDGGSGYEQYF
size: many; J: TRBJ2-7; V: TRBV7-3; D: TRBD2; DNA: TGTGCCAGCAGCTTCAAGTTCGGTCTAGCGGGAGATATCTTCTACGAGCAGTACTTC; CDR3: CASSFKFGLAGDIFYEQYF
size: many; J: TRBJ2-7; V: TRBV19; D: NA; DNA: TGTGCCAGTAGTATATCCCCCCGGGGGGCGCGCGAGCAGTACTTC; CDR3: CASSISPRGAREQYF
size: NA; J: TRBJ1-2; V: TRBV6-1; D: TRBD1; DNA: TGTGCCAGCACAATACTAGGGACAGGGCCCAACACCTTC; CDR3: CASTILGTGPNTF
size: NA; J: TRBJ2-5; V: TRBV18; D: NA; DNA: TGTGCCAGCTCACCACAGGGAAGCGAGACCCAGTACTTC; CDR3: CASSPQGSETQYF
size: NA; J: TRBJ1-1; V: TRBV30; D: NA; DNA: TGTGCCTGGGATCAGAACACTGAAGCTTTCTTT; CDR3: CAWDQNTEAFF
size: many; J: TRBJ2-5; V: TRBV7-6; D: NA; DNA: TGTGCCAGCAGCCTAAGGTTCCAGGGCTTACAAGAGACCCAGTACTTC; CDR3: CASSLRFQGLQETQYF
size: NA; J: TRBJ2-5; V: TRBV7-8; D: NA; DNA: TGTGCCAGCAGCTTATCGGTAGGGAGAAGGGAGACCCAGTACTTC; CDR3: CASSLSVGRRETQYF
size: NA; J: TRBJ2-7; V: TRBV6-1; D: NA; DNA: TGTGCCAGCAGTGCCATCCTGGCGGAGCAGTACTTC; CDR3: CASSAILAEQYF
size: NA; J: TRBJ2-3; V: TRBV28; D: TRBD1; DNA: TGTGCCAGCAGTCACAGGGGGACAGATACGCAGTATTTT; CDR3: CASSHRGTDTQYF
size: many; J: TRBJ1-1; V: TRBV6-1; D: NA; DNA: TGTGCCAGCAGCCCCCCCGCCAGGGGCGGCGGGAACACTGAAGCTTTCTTT; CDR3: CASSPPARGGGNTEAFF
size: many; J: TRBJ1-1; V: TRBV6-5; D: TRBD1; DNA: TGTGCCAGCAGTTACTCACAGACAGGGGCGAACACTGAAGCTTTCTTT; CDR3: CASSYSQTGANTEAFF
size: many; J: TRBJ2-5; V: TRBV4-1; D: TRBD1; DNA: TGCGCCAGCAGCCACCAACCCGGGACAGGGGGAGAGACCCAGTACTTC; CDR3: CASSHQPGTGGETQYF
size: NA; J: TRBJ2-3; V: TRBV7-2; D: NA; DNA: TGTGCCAGCAGCTTAGCGCTGGTAGCGGCAGATACGCAGTATTTT; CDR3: CASSLALVAADTQYF
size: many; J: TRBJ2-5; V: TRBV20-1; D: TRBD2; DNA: TGCAGTGCTGAGCCGCCGATAACTAGCGAAAGAGAGACCCAGTACTTC; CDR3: CSAEPPITSERETQYF
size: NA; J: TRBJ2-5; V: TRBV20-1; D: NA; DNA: TGCAGTGCCCCCCGCAGCGGGGAGACCCAGTACTTC; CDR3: CSAPRSGETQYF
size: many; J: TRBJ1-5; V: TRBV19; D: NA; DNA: TGTGCCAGTAGTATATTCGATAGCAATCAGCCCCAGCATTTT; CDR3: CASSIFDSNQPQHF